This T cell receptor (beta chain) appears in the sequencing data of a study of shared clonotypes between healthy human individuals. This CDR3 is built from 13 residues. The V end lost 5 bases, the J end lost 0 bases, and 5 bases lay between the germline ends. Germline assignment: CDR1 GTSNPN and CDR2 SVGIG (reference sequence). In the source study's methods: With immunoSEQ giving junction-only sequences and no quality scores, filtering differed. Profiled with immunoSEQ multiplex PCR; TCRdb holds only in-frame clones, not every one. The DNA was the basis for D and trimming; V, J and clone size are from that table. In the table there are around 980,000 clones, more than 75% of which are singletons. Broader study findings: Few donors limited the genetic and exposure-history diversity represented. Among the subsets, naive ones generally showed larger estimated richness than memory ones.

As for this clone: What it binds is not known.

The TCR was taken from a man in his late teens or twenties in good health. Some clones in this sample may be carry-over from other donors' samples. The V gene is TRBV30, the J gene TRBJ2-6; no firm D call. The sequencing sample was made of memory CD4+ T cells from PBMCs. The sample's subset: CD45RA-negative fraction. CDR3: CAWWGSGANVLTF. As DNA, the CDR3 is TGTGCCTGGTGGGGCTCTGGGGCCAACGTCCTGACTTTC.